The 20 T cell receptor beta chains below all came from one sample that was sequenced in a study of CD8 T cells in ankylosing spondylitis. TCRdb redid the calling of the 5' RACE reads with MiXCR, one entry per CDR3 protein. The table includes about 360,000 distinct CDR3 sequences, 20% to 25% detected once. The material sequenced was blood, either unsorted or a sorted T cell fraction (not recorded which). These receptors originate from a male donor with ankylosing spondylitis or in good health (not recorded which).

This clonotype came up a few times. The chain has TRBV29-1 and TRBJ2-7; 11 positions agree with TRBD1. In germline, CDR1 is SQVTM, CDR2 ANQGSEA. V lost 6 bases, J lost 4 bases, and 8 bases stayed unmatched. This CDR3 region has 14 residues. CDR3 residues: CSVRSGTGGYEQYF. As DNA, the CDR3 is TGCAGCGTAAGATCCGGGACAGGGGGGTACGAGCAGTACTTC.

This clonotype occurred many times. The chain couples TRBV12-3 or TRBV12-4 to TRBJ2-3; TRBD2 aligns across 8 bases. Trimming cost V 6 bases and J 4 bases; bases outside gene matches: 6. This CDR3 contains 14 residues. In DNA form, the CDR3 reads TGTGCCAGCAGCATAGCGGGGCCTTCAGATACGCAGTATTTT. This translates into CASSIAGPSDTQYF.

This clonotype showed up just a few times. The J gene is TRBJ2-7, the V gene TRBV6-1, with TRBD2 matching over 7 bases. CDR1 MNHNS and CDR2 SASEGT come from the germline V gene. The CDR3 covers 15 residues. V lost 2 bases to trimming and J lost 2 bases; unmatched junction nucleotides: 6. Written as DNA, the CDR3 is TGTGCCAGCAGTGAAAGTGGGAGGGGCCCCTACGAGCAGTACTTC. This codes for CASSESGRGPYEQYF.

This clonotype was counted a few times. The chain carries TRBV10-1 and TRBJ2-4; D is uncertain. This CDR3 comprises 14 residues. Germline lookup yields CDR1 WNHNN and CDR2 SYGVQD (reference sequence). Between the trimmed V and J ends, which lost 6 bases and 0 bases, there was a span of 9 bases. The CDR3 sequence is CASRSDIAKNIQYF. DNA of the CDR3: TGCGCCAGCAGATCGGATATAGCCAAAAACATTCAGTACTTC.

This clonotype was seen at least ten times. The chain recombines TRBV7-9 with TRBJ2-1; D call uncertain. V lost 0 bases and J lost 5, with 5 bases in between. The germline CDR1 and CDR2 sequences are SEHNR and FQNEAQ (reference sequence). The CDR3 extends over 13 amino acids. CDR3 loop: CASSLALNNEQFF. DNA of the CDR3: TGTGCCAGCAGCTTAGCGCTCAACAATGAGCAGTTCTTC.

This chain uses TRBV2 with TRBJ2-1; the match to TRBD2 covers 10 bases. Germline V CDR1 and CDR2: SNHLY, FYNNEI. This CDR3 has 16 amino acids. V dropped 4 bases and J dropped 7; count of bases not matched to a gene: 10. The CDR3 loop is CASSVPSGGAKNEQFF. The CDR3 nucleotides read TGTGCCAGCAGTGTTCCCAGCGGGGGGGCCAAGAATGAGCAGTTCTTC.

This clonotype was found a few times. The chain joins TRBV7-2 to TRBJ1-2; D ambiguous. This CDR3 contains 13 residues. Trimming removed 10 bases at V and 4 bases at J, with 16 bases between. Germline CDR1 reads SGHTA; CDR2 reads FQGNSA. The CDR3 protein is CATRLRSAYGYTF. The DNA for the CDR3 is TGTGCCACCCGACTACGGTCCGCCTATGGCTACACCTTC.

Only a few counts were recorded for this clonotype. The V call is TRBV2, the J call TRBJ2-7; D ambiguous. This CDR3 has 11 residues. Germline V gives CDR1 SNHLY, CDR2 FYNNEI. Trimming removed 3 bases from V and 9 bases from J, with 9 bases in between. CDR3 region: CASSESYWQYF. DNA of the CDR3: TGTGCCAGCAGTGAGTCATACTGGCAGTACTTC. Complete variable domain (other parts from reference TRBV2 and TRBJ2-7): EPEVTQTPSHQVTQMGQEVILRCVPISNHLYFYWYRQILGQKVEFLVSFYNNEISEKSEIFDDQFSVERPDGSNFTLKIRSTKLEDSAMYFCASSESYWQYFGPGTRLTVT.

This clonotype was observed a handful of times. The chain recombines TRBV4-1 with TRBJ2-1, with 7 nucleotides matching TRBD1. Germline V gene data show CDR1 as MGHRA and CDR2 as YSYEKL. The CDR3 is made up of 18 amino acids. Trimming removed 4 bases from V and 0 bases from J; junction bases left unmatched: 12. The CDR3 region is CASSPNTGATISYNEQFF. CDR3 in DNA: TGCGCCAGCAGCCCGAACACAGGGGCGACAATCTCCTACAATGAGCAGTTCTTC.

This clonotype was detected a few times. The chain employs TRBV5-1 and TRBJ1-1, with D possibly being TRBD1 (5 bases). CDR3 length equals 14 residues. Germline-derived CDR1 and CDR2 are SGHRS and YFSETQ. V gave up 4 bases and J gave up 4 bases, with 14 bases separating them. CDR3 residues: CASSQGETSTEAFF. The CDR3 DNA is TGCGCCAGCAGCCAAGGGGAGACGAGCACTGAAGCTTTCTTT. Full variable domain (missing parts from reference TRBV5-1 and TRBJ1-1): KAGVTQTPRYLIKTRGQQVTLSCSPISGHRSVSWYQQTPGQGLQFLFEYFSETQRNKGNFPGRFSGRQFSNSRSEMNVSTLELGDSALYLCASSQGETSTEAFFGQGTRLTVV.

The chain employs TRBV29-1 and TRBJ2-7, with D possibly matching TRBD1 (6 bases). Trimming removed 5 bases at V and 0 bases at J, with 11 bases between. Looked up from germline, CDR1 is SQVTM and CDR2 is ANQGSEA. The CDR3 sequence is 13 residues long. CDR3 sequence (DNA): TGCAGCGTTCTACAGGGAAGCTCCTACGAGCAGTACTTC. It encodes CSVLQGSSYEQYF.

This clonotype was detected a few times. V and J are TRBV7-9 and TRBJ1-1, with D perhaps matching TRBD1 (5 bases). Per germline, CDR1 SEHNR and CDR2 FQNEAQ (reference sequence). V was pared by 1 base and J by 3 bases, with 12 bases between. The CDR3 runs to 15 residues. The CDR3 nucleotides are TGTGCCAGCAGCTTAGTGCCGGGCAGGGACACTGAAGCTTTCTTT. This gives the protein CASSLVPGRDTEAFF. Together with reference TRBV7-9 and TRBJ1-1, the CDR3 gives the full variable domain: DTGVSQNPRHKITKRGQNVTFRCDPISEHNRLYWYRQTLGQGPEFLTYFQNEAQLEKSRLLSDRFSAERPKGSFSTLEIQRTEQGDSAMYLCASSLVPGRDTEAFFGQGTRLTVV.

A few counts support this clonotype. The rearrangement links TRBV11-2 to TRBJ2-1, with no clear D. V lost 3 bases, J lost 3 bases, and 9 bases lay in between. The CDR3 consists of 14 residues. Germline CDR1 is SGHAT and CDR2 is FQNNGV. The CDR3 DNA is TGTGCCAGCAGCTTTGTGGCGGACTACAATGAGCAGTTCTTC. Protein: CASSFVADYNEQFF.

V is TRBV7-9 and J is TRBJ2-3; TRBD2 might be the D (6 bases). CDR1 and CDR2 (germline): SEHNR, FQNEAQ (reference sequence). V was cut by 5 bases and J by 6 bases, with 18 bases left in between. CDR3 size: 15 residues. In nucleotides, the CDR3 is TGTGCCAGCAGCCCCCCGGGCTTCGGAGGGGATACGCAGTATTTT. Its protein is CASSPPGFGGDTQYF.

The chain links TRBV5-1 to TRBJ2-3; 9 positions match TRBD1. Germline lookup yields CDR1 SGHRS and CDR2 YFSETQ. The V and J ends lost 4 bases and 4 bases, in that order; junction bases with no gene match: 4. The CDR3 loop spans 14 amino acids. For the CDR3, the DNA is TGCGCCAGCAGCACGGGACAGGGTGCAGATACGCAGTATTTT. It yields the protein CASSTGQGADTQYF.

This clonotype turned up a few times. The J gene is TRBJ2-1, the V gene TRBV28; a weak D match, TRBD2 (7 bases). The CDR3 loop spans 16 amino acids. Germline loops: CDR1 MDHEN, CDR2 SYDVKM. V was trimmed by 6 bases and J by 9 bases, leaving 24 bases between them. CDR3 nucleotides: TGTGCCAGCAGCGCCGTGGGAGGGGGGCGATATACTGAGCAGTTCTTC. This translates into CASSAVGGGRYTEQFF.

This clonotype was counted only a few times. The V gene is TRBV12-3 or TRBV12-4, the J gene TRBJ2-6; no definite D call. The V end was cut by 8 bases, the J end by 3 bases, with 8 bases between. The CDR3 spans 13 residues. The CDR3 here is CASLPGGANVLTF. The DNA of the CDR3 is TGTGCCAGCCTCCCTGGTGGGGCCAACGTCCTGACTTTC.

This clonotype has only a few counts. CDR3 nucleotide sequence: TGTGCCAGTAGTTCCGGACAGGGAGGACTCAATGAGCAGTTCTTC. Residues: CASSSGQGGLNEQFF. The chain links TRBV19 to TRBJ2-1; TRBD1 matches 8 bases. The junction had 9 bases not matched to a gene; V was cut back by 5 bases and J by 6 bases. Per the germline V gene, CDR1 is LNHDA and CDR2 is SQIVND (reference sequence). This CDR3 region has 15 residues.

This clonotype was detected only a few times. For the CDR3, the DNA is TGTGCCACCAGCAGAGTATGGGGACAGGCGGTCACAGATACGCAGTATTTT. This codes for CATSRVWGQAVTDTQYF. The chain links TRBV15 to TRBJ2-3; 8 bases fit TRBD1. Germline-derived CDR1 and CDR2 are LNHNV and YYDKDF (reference sequence). This CDR3 region has 17 residues. After removal of 1 base from V and 2 bases from J, the junction contained 8 bases not matched to a gene.

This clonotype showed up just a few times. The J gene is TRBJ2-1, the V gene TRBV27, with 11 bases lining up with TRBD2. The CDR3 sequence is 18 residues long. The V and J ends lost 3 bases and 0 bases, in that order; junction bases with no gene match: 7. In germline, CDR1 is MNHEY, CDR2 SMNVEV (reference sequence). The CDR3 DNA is TGTGCCAGCAGTTTTGTAGCGGGGGGGCTCCCCTCCTACAATGAGCAGTTCTTC. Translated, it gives CASSFVAGGLPSYNEQFF.